These 9 T cell receptor beta chains were all obtained from the same sample, sequenced in a study of T-cell memory formation after mild COVID-19. From the 5' RACE reads, TCRdb called clonotypes with MiXCR, one entry per CDR3 protein. The sample yields some 88,000 distinct CDR3 sequences, roughly 25% seen once. What was sequenced was PBMCs or a T cell subset sorted from them (not recorded which). The receptors derive from a man aged 18 to 30 who had mild COVID-19 (a few samples of this study predate the infection). Cell type and time point are not known.

The J gene is TRBJ2-7, the V gene TRBV20-1, with TRBD1 matching 7 bases. Per the germline V gene, CDR1 is DFQATT and CDR2 is SNEGSKA (reference sequence). The V gene end was trimmed by 6 bases and the J gene end by 2 bases; junction bases not matched to a gene: 7. The CDR3 is made up of 13 amino acids. CDR3 sequence (DNA): TGCAGTGCCGGCGACAGGGTGACCTACGAGCAGTACTTC. This codes for CSAGDRVTYEQYF.

This clonotype occurred a few times. This rearrangement joins TRBV7-2 to TRBJ1-4; D remains ambiguous. Germline values: CDR1 SGHTA, CDR2 FQGNSA. The V gene lost 1 base and the J gene lost 10 bases, with 10 bases spanning the gap. The CDR3 contains 13 residues. DNA of the CDR3: TGTGCCAGCAGCTTAGGGTTAGAGGGAAAACTGTTTTTT. It specifies CASSLGLEGKLFF.

This clonotype was detected only a few times. The chain uses TRBV6-6 and TRBJ1-6; TRBD1 agrees at 7 bases. The germline V gene has CDR1 MNHNY and CDR2 SVGAGI (reference sequence). V lost 6 bases, J lost 9 bases, and 14 bases stayed unmatched. CDR3 length equals 16 residues. The CDR3 sequence is CASRRDSLKVGSPLHF. The CDR3, as DNA: TGTGCCAGCAGGAGGGACAGCCTAAAAGTGGGTTCACCCCTCCACTTT.

This clonotype was found a few times. In DNA form, the CDR3 reads TGTGCCATCAGTGAGTTGGGCGCCGAGGAGACCCAGTACTTC. Its protein product is CAISELGAEETQYF. This chain links TRBV10-3 with TRBJ2-5; D gene uncertain. Germline assignment: CDR1 ENHRY and CDR2 SYGVKD. The V end lost 1 base, the J end lost 5 bases, and 11 bases lay between the germline ends. The CDR3 is made up of 14 amino acids.

The chain recombines TRBV6-2 or TRBV6-3 with TRBJ1-6; D might be TRBD1 (5 bases). V was cut by 5 bases and J by 0 bases, with 11 bases left in between. Germline V gene lookup returns CDR1 MNHEY and CDR2 SVGEGT. This CDR3 comprises 16 residues. The CDR3 DNA reads as TGTGCCAGCAGTACGTGGGGGAGCTCCTATAATTCACCCCTCCACTTT. Residues: CASSTWGSSYNSPLHF.

This clonotype has a handful of counts. CDR3 bases: TGCGCCAGCAGCCAACACGGGGGGGCAGGGGAAAAACTGTTTTTT. It translates to CASSQHGGAGEKLFF. V and J are TRBV4-1 and TRBJ1-4; weak D call: TRBD1 (6 bases). CDR3 length equals 15 residues. Germline V gene sequence: CDR1 MGHRA, CDR2 YSYEKL. Deletions cut 2 bases from V and 8 bases from J, with 15 bases between.

This clonotype was found a few times. The chain recombines TRBV11-3 with TRBJ2-1, with 10 bases identical to TRBD2. CDR3 length equals 13 residues. Germline V gives CDR1 SGHNT, CDR2 YENEEA. Losses at the gene ends were 1 base for V and 9 bases for J; bases not matched to a gene: 0. This CDR3 reads CASSLGLAGEQFF. CDR3 sequence (DNA): TGTGCCAGCAGCTTAGGACTAGCGGGTGAGCAGTTCTTC.

This clonotype was seen more than once but under ten times. The chain uses TRBV4-1 and TRBJ2-7; D may be TRBD2 (6 bases). The V end lost 4 bases, the J end lost 3 bases, and 13 bases lay between the germline ends. In germline, CDR1 is MGHRA, CDR2 YSYEKL. The CDR3 contains 14 residues. In nucleotides, the CDR3 is TGCGCCAGCAGCCCTCGGGATAGCGGCTACGAGCAGTACTTC. This sequence encodes CASSPRDSGYEQYF.

The V call is TRBV10-3, the J call TRBJ2-1, with D perhaps TRBD2 (6 bases). Gene TRBJ2-7 matches the end of the DNA better, so the J call may be wrong. The CDR3 length is 12 residues. Germline V gene lookup returns CDR1 ENHRY and CDR2 SYGVKD. The CDR3 sequence: CATWAGGNEQYF. CDR3 DNA sequence: TGTGCCACATGGGCTGGGGGGAATGAGCAGTACTTC.